This T cell receptor (beta chain) originates from a study of shared clonotypes between healthy human individuals. Study-wide results and caveats: Researchers found naive subsets generally carried larger estimated richness than memory subsets. Clonotype sharing across a few donors was observed for around 5.1% of naive CD4 clonotypes.

CD45RO-negative CD8 cells positively selected for CCR7 made up the naive population, which excluded terminally differentiated effector memory CD45RA+ cells. All donors were healthy HIV-negative adults lacking recent acute infections or vaccinations. Under the authors' procedure: Filtering differed, since immunoSEQ gave only junction sequences and no quality scores. Data came from immunoSEQ multiplex PCR; TCRdb stores just in-frame clones and leaves some out. The V and J calls and clone size were taken over from that table, and D and trimming were inferred from the DNA. The sample carries under 1 million clones, approximately 92% recorded once. At least ten counts were recorded for this clone. Its antigen is unknown. CDR1 MRHNA and CDR2 SNTAGT come from the germline V gene. The V segment lost 4 bases and the J segment 3 bases; nucleotides outside the gene matches: 0. The CDR3 spans 14 residues.

This chain links TRBV6-4 with TRBJ2-2, with 9 positions matching TRBD1. The source is a young man in good health. The material sequenced was naive CD8+ T cells sorted from blood. This chain's CDR3 is CASSGTGDTGELFF. CDR3 DNA sequence: TGTGCCAGCAGTGGGACAGGGGACACCGGGGAGCTGTTTTTT.